Below, 10 T cell receptor beta chains from the same sample are listed, as sequenced in a study of CD8+ T cells in alopecia areata. Reverse transcription of extracted RNA yielded cDNA, which provided the sequencing template. Assay: immunoSEQ multiplex PCR; the TCRdb copy retains only in-frame clones and omits some. The sample gives about 200,000 clones, 35% to 40% of which show up once; 0.48% is in the top ten. Treatment of the sample: oral pan-JAK inhibitor, 5-10 mg twice daily. The input for sequencing was CD4+ T cells sorted from blood, taken around week 31, from a patient treated with tofacitinib. Every receptor here comes from a human donor with alopecia areata.

The chain carries TRBV5-6 and TRBJ2-1, with D perhaps matching TRBD2 (6 bases). Germline lookup yields CDR1 SGHDT and CDR2 YYEEEE. The V and J ends lost 4 bases and 7 bases respectively, with 12 bases between them. This CDR3 is 13 amino acids long. The CDR3 region has the DNA TGTGCCAGCAGCCGGGGGACCGGGAATGAGCAGTTCTTC. It codes for CASSRGTGNEQFF.

This clone was seen a few times. The CDR3 here is CASSLYLMMNTEAFF. The CDR3 nucleotides read TGTGCCAGCAGCTTGTATTTGATGATGAACACTGAAGCTTTCTTT. The gene calls are TRBV5-6 and TRBJ1-1; D is uncertain. This CDR3 is built from 15 residues. V was pared by 1 base and J by 0 bases, with 10 bases between. The germline gives CDR1 SGHDT, CDR2 YYEEEE.

The chain joins TRBV9 to TRBJ2-7, with TRBD2 matching over 10 bases. The CDR3 has 14 residues. V lost 3 bases, J lost 6 bases, and 6 bases stayed unmatched. Per the germline V gene, CDR1 is SGDLS and CDR2 is YYNGEE. The CDR3 DNA reads as TGTGCCAGCAGCGAAATTTGGACTAGCGGCGAGCAGTACTTC. It yields the protein CASSEIWTSGEQYF.

This chain uses TRBV19 with TRBJ1-5, with TRBD1 as a possible D gene (6 bases). This CDR3 has 14 residues. The V end was cut by 3 bases, the J end by 6 bases, with 12 bases between. Germline lookup yields CDR1 LNHDA and CDR2 SQIVND (reference sequence). CDR3 bases: TGTGCCAGTAGTATGCGGGGGGCGAGTCAGCCCCAGCATTTT. Encoded protein: CASSMRGASQPQHF.

The V and J genes are TRBV30 and TRBJ2-1, with D perhaps TRBD2 (6 bases). Trimming took off 1 base at V and 4 bases at J, with 11 bases between the two ends. Germline values: CDR1 GTSNPN, CDR2 SVGIG (reference sequence). The CDR3 covers 14 residues. The CDR3 coding sequence is TGTGCCTGGAGTGATTGGGACTCTTACAATGAGCAGTTCTTC. Residues: CAWSDWDSYNEQFF.

This clone was seen a few times. This chain connects TRBV5-4 to TRBJ2-6, with D possibly TRBD1 on 5 matching bases. The length of the CDR3 is 15 residues. Germline assignment: CDR1 SGHNT and CDR2 YYREEE (reference sequence). Trimming took off 1 base at V and 7 bases at J, with 12 bases between the two ends. CDR3 region: CASSLQGLGANVLTF. In nucleotides, the CDR3 is TGTGCCAGCAGCTTGCAGGGTTTAGGAGCCAACGTCCTGACTTTC.

This clone has only a few counts. The chain joins TRBV7-6 to TRBJ2-7, with no clear D. The germline V gene encodes CDR1 SGHVS and CDR2 FNYEAQ. V was cut by 5 bases and J by 5 bases, with 10 bases left in between. The CDR3 loop spans 12 amino acids. The CDR3 spells CASSRRLDEQYF. The CDR3, as DNA: TGTGCCAGCAGCCGTCGTTTAGACGAGCAGTACTTC.

This clone occurred a few times. The same CDR3 is also encoded by other DNA sequences in this sample. This sequence joins TRBV6-5 and TRBJ1-3; TRBD1 matches 10 bases. The CDR3 covers 15 residues. Germline CDR1 reads MNHEY; CDR2 reads SVGAGI. V dropped 5 bases and J dropped 3; count of bases not matched to a gene: 4. CDR3 loop: CASSPGQGNGNTIYF. The DNA for the CDR3 is TGTGCCAGCAGTCCGGGACAGGGGAATGGAAACACCATATATTTT.

The chain uses TRBV29-1 and TRBJ1-1; D perhaps matches TRBD1 (6 bases). V dropped 7 bases and J dropped 5 bases, with 20 bases sitting between them. Germline V gene lookup returns CDR1 SQVTM and CDR2 ANQGSEA. This CDR3 is 14 amino acids long. The DNA of the CDR3 is TGCAGCGCCCCAATGGGGGGGGCAAGAACTGAAGCTTTCTTT. Protein sequence: CSAPMGGARTEAFF. The whole variable domain, filled in from reference TRBV29-1 and TRBJ1-1, reads SAVISQKPSRDICQRGTSLTIQCQVDSQVTMMFWYRQQPGQSLTLIATANQGSEATYESGFVIDKFPISRPNLTFSTLTVSNMSPEDSSIYLCSAPMGGARTEAFFGQGTRLTVV.

The sample holds a few counts of this clone. This chain joins TRBV18 and TRBJ1-1; D is uncertain. The CDR3 runs to 15 residues. V lost 2 bases to trimming and J lost 0 bases, with 10 bases between them. Looked up from germline, CDR1 is KGHSH and CDR2 is LQKENI. The CDR3 DNA reads TGTGCCAGCTCACCAGCGGTGAGGGTGAACACTGAAGCTTTCTTT. It specifies CASSPAVRVNTEAFF.